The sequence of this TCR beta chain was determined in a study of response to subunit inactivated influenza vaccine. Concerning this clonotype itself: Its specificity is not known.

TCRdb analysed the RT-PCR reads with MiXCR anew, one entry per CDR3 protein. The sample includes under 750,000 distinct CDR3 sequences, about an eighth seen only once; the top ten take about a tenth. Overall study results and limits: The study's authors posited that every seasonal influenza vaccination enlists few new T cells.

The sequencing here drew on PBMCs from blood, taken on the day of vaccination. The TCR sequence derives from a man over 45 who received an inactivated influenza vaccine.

The CDR3 region is CASSGTSGVQETQYF. CDR3 DNA sequence: TGTGCCAGCAGCGGGACTAGCGGGGTCCAAGAGACCCAGTACTTC. J is TRBJ2-5 and V is TRBV7-2; 13 nucleotides match TRBD2. Germline loops: CDR1 SGHTA, CDR2 FQGNSA. The junction had 1 base not matched to a gene; V was cut back by 5 bases and J by 1 base. There are 15 residues in the CDR3.